This TCR beta chain was sequenced during a study of blood T cell repertoires in COVID-19 (dated by TCRdb to 2018 to 2021). Concerning the study at large: Samples from collaborators originated in the United States, Italy and Spain and spanned both the acute and convalescent phases of COVID-19. The prospective study material was composed of cDNA or gDNA derived from T cells, B-cell-depleted T cells, or PBMCs. Deeply sampled blood TCRbeta repertoires from subjects exposed to, actively infected with, or recovered from COVID-19 were included in the dataset. The repertoires were released in a freely available public database intended as a resource for research on the immune response to SARS-CoV-2. Samples came from the ongoing ImmuneRACE study (first 160 participants) plus 1,254 subjects from 6 global collaborators. A de-identified subject ID, COVID-19 status, age in years and sex were almost always included in the sample metadata. Where HLA class I and class II types were available, the types were taken from metadata supplied by the sample provider, not from assay-based typing. The research as a whole found: How much clinical and demographic metadata was included differed by source and by participant, and the metadata was provided uncurated.

The immunoSEQ Assay, a bias-controlled multiplex PCR, was used to amplify TCRbeta CDR3 regions from genomic DNA. The original methods were these. The number of nucleated cells in each sample was estimated by amplification of reference gene primers within the assay. To quantify the absolute abundance of each unique TCRbeta CDR3 rearrangement, sequence reads were collapsed and filtered. Productive Simpson clonality was computed per sample as the square root of Simpson's diversity index over productive rearrangements. The source is immuneACCESS, and TCRdb retained only in-frame sequences with V and J called. Part of the clones is not carried over; for the studies checked, unresolved V genes explain less than half of this, and the remainder is unexplained. The DNA gave D and trimming, while V, J and clone size come from that table. The sample contains about 250,000 clones, around 90% of them found a single time. Clones ranked in the top ten supply 1.2% to 1.5% of the sample.

Collaborating institutions collected whole blood in K2EDTA tubes following their own protocols. For TCRbeta analysis, collaborators shipped samples as frozen whole blood, isolated PBMCs, or DNA extracted from either of those sample types. Compared with germline, V lacks 10 bases and J lacks 0 bases; bases without a gene match: 8. CDR1 and CDR2, per the germline V gene (reference sequence), are SEHNR and FQNEAQ. Including the terminal cysteine and phenylalanine, the CDR3 comprises 14 residues. This entry keeps only the CDR3 DNA: 42 bases, framed from base 1. Note on this clone: Its binding antigen is unknown. Base qualities are not at hand, and no much larger clone is one base apart.

The sample consisted of peripheral blood. The clonotype was recovered from a man aged 80 or over with acute or convalescent COVID-19. The chain links TRBV7-9 with TRBJ1-2; 7 central nucleotides agree with TRBD1. The nucleotide sequence reads as follows: TGTGCCACCCTACCGGGACAGCCTAACTATGGCTACACCTTC. It translates to CATLPGQPNYGYTF.